This note documents a single T cell receptor beta chain sequence. This record belongs to a study of blood T cell repertoires in COVID-19. Study details: Samples representing acute and convalescent COVID-19 were sourced from the United States, Italy and Spain.

Participants' own reports of clinical history determined their cohort assignment. In germline, CDR1 is LNHDA, CDR2 SQIVND (reference sequence). There are 19 residues in the CDR3. The ends lost 5 bases at V and 5 bases at J; junction bases unmatched: 15. The data were produced by immunoSEQ multiplex PCR, yet TCRdb's version contains in-frame clones alone and is incomplete. This sample has some 300,000 clones; about nine tenths occur once, and the top ten carry around 1.7%. The TCR comes from a woman in her thirties or forties who had recovered from COVID-19. Sequencing was done on a sample of PBMCs or T cells enriched from blood (not recorded which). V is TRBV19 and J is TRBJ1-4; 12 bases are a match to TRBD1. The CDR3 reads CASSATGTGGSATNEKLFF. The CDR3 DNA sequence: TGTGCCAGTAGTGCCACCGGGACAGGGGGCTCGGCTACAAATGAAAAACTGTTTTTT.